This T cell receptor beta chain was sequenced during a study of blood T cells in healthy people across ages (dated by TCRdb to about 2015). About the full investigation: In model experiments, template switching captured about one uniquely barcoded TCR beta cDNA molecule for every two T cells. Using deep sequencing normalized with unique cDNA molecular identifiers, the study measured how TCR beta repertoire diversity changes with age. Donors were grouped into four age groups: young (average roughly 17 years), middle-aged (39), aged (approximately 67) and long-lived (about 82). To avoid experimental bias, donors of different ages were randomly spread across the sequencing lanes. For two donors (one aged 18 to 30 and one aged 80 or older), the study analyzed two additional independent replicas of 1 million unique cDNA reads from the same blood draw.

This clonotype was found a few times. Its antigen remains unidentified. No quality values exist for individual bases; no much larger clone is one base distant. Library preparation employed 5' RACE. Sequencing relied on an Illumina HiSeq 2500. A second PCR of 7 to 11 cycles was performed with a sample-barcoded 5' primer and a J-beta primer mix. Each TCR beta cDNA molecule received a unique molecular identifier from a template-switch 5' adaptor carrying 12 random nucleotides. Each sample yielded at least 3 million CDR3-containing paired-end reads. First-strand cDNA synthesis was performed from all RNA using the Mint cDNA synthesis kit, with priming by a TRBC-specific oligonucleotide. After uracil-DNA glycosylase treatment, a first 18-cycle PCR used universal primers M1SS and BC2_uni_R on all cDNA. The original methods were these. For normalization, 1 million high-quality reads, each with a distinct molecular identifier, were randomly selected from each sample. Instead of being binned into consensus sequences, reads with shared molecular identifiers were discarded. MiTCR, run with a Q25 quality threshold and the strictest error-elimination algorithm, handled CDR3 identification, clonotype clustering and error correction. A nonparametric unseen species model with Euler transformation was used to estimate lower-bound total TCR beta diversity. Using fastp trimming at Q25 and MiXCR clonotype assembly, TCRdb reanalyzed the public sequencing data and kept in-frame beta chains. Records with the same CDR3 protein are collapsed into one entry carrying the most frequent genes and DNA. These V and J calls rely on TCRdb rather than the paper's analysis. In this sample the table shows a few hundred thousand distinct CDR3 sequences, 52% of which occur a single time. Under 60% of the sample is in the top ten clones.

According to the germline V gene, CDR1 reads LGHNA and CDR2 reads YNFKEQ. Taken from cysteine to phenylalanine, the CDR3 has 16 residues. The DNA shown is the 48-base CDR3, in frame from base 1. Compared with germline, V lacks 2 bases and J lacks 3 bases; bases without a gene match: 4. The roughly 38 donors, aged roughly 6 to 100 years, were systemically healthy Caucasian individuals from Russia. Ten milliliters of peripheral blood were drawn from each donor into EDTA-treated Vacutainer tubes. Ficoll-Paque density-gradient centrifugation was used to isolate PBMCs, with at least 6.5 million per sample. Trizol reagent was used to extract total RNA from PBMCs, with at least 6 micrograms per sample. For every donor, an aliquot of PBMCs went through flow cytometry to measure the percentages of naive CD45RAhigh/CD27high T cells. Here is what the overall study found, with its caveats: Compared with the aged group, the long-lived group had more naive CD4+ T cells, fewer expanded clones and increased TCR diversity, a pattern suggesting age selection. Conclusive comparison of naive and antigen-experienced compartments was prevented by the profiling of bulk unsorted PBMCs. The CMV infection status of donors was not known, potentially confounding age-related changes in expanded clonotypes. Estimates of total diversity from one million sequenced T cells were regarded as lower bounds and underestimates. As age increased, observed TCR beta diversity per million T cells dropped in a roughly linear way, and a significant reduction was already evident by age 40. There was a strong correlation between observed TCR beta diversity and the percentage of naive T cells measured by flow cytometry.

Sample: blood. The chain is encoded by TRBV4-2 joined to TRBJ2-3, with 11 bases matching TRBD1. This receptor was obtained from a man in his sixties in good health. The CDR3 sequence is CASSQRGQGATDTQYF. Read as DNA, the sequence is TGTGCCAGCAGCCAACGCGGACAGGGGGCAACAGATACGCAGTATTTT.